The 26 T cell receptor beta chains in this list originate from one sample, sequenced in a study of monozygotic twins with cystic fibrosis. The protocol was immunoSEQ multiplex PCR, while the TCRdb copy is restricted to in-frame clones and leaves out a portion. The data show over 25,000 clones, 92% seen once. Sequenced: blood. These receptors originate from a girl under 10 years old with cystic fibrosis.

The V and J genes are TRBV4-1 and TRBJ2-1, with D possibly TRBD2 on 6 matching bases. With 0 bases removed from V and 4 bases from J, the gap between germline ends came to 16 bases. Germline V gives CDR1 MGHRA, CDR2 YSYEKL. This CDR3 spans 17 amino acids. The CDR3 protein is CASSQDQVGLLYNEQFF. The CDR3 DNA follows: TGCGCCAGCAGCCAAGATCAGGTGGGACTCCTATACAATGAGCAGTTCTTC.

This chain connects TRBV2 to TRBJ1-2, with D hard to call. In germline, CDR1 is SNHLY, CDR2 FYNNEI. Trimming pared 4 bases from V and 4 bases from J, leaving 13 bases between. There are 14 residues in the CDR3. CDR3 coding DNA: TGTGCCAGCAGTGGTGGGGAAGGGATCTATGGCTACACCTTC. Protein: CASSGGEGIYGYTF.

V is TRBV28 and J is TRBJ1-3; possible D gene TRBD1, 5 bases. CDR3 length equals 16 residues. V lost 5 bases, J lost 2 bases, and 16 bases lay in between. CDR1 MDHEN and CDR2 SYDVKM come from the germline V gene. The CDR3 region is CASSLPGPGPGNTIYF. CDR3 nucleotide sequence: TGTGCCAGCAGTCTCCCGGGACCCGGACCTGGAAACACCATATATTTT.

The rearrangement uses TRBV2 and TRBJ1-1; no definite D call. This CDR3 is 13 amino acids long. Per the germline V gene, CDR1 is SNHLY and CDR2 is FYNNEI. Trimming removed 4 bases from V and 5 bases from J, with 11 bases in between. CDR3 nucleotide sequence: TGTGCCAGCAGTGTCGAGGATAGTACTGAAGCTTTCTTT. The encoded protein is CASSVEDSTEAFF.

The chain is built from TRBV19 and TRBJ1-6, with D hard to call. The ends were cut back, 2 bases at V and 8 bases at J, with 7 bases in the middle. Germline V gene sequence: CDR1 LNHDA, CDR2 SQIVND (reference sequence). There are 13 residues in the CDR3. The CDR3 protein is CASSISRDSPLHF. CDR3 in DNA: TGTGCCAGTAGTATATCGAGAGATTCACCCCTCCACTTT.

The chain recombines TRBV7-9 with TRBJ2-5; D is ambiguous. The V gene lost 1 base and the J gene lost 2 bases, with 11 bases spanning the gap. The CDR3 runs to 15 residues. CDR1 and CDR2 (germline): SEHNR, FQNEAQ (reference sequence). The CDR3 DNA reads as TGTGCCAGCAGCTTAGACTTAGCTGGTCAAGAGACCCAGTACTTC. It is translated as CASSLDLAGQETQYF. The full variable domain, rest sourced from reference TRBV7-9 and TRBJ2-5, is DTGVSQNPRHKITKRGQNVTFRCDPISEHNRLYWYRQTLGQGPEFLTYFQNEAQLEKSRLLSDRFSAERPKGSFSTLEIQRTEQGDSAMYLCASSLDLAGQETQYFGPGTRLLVL.

The chain employs TRBV19 and TRBJ1-2; TRBD1 matches 10 bases. The germline CDR1 and CDR2 sequences are LNHDA and SQIVND (reference sequence). With 11 bases clipped from V and 3 bases from J, the junction kept 12 bases outside the gene matches. The length of the CDR3 is 15 residues. The CDR3 DNA is TGTGCCTCAGAGTGGGGACAGGGGTTCGACTATGGCTACACCTTC. Translation: CASEWGQGFDYGYTF.

A single count supports this clone. The rearrangement links TRBV28 to TRBJ1-1, with TRBD1 matching 7 bases. The CDR3 is 18 amino acids. After removal of 5 bases from V and 0 bases from J, the junction contained 15 bases not matched to a gene. Germline V gives CDR1 MDHEN, CDR2 SYDVKM. The CDR3 DNA is TGTGCCAGCAGTGCCAGGACAGGAGGGTGGCTTGTGAACACTGAAGCTTTCTTT. Encoded protein: CASSARTGGWLVNTEAFF.

The V call is TRBV5-4, the J call TRBJ2-2, with D unresolved. V was trimmed by 1 base and J by 7 bases, leaving 8 bases between them. The CDR3 spans 13 residues. The germline gives CDR1 SGHNT, CDR2 YYREEE (reference sequence). This chain's CDR3 is CASSLKGSGELFF. The CDR3 DNA is TGTGCCAGCAGCTTGAAGGGAAGCGGGGAGCTGTTTTTT.

The V and J genes are TRBV5-1 and TRBJ2-2, with D perhaps matching TRBD1 (6 bases). Germline loops: CDR1 SGHRS, CDR2 YFSETQ. The length of the CDR3 is 14 residues. Trimming left V 4 bases short and J 6 bases short, with 13 bases between. CDR3 region: CASSRDRWPGELFF. In DNA, the CDR3 is TGCGCCAGCAGCCGAGACAGGTGGCCCGGGGAGCTGTTTTTT.

The chain combines TRBV25-1 with TRBJ1-2; D gene uncertain. Trimming cost V 3 bases and J 2 bases, with 4 bases left between them. CDR1 is MGHDK and CDR2 is SYGVNS in the germline V gene. This CDR3 comprises 12 residues. CDR3 sequence: CASSDTNYGYTF. The CDR3 nucleotides are TGTGCCAGCAGTGACACAAACTATGGCTACACCTTC.

This chain connects TRBV29-1 to TRBJ2-1; either TRBD1 or TRBD2 may fit D (6 bases each). The CDR3 has 16 residues. Trimming removed 6 bases at V and 2 bases at J, with 20 bases between. Germline loops: CDR1 SQVTM, CDR2 ANQGSEA. Here the CDR3 reads CSVLSPRGPAYNEQFF. In DNA form, the CDR3 reads TGCAGCGTCCTCAGCCCCCGGGGGCCGGCCTACAATGAGCAGTTCTTC.

V is TRBV18 and J is TRBJ1-3; D is uncertain. This CDR3 contains 16 residues. V was trimmed by 4 bases and J by 0 bases, leaving 13 bases between them. Germline CDR1 and CDR2: KGHSH and LQKENI. The CDR3 protein is CASSLPGRNSGNTIYF. The CDR3 nucleotides read TGTGCCAGCTCACTACCGGGGAGGAACTCTGGAAACACCATATATTTT.

The chain joins TRBV29-1 to TRBJ2-2; no firm D call. V lost 1 base, J lost 0 bases, and 3 bases lay in between. The CDR3 covers 13 residues. CDR1 is SQVTM, CDR2 ANQGSEA, per germline. The DNA of the CDR3 is TGCAGCGTTGAAGCCTCGAACACCGGGGAGCTGTTTTTT. Protein sequence: CSVEASNTGELFF.

This clone was recorded only once. The chain uses TRBV30 and TRBJ2-6; D not resolved. CDR3 length equals 16 residues. The ends were cut back, 0 bases at V and 1 base at J, with 10 bases in the middle. CDR1 and CDR2 (germline): GTSNPN, SVGIG (reference sequence). The CDR3 DNA sequence: TGTGCCTGGAGTGTACAGCTTATGTCTGGGGCCAACGTCCTGACTTTC. This translates into CAWSVQLMSGANVLTF.

This clone was seen only once. This chain connects TRBV5-8 to TRBJ2-7; D is undetermined. Germline CDR1 SGHTS, CDR2 YDEGEE. The CDR3 is made up of 14 amino acids. V shed 3 bases and J shed 0 bases, with 10 bases lying between them. CDR3 nucleotides: TGTGCCAGCAGCTACAGCTACGCCTCCTACGAGCAGTACTTC. Its protein is CASSYSYASYEQYF.

CDR3 in amino acids: CASTPGTSHTDTQYF. Here the CDR3 DNA reads TGTGCCAGCACCCCCGGGACTAGCCACACAGATACGCAGTATTTT. The chain joins TRBV6-5 to TRBJ2-3; 9 nucleotides align to TRBD2. This CDR3 region has 15 residues. V gave up 7 bases and J gave up 2 bases; unmatched junction bases: 7. From germline, CDR1 is MNHEY and CDR2 SVGAGI.

This clone turned up a few times. This chain connects TRBV6-5 to TRBJ1-2, with a possible D match to TRBD1 (6 bases). The V end lost 6 bases, the J end lost 8 bases, and 16 bases lay between the germline ends. The V gene's germline CDR1 is MNHEY and CDR2 SVGAGI. The CDR3 has 13 residues. The CDR3 spells CASSKDSPGGYTF. CDR3 in DNA: TGTGCCAGCAGCAAGGACAGTCCGGGAGGCTACACCTTC.

The V and J genes are TRBV5-1 and TRBJ2-3; 11 nucleotides match TRBD2. Germline loops: CDR1 SGHRS, CDR2 YFSETQ. CDR3 length: 17 residues. V lost 3 bases and J lost 2; bases outside the gene matches: 8. CDR3 DNA sequence: TGCGCCAGCAGCTCCCGTATGACTAGCGGGGCCACAGATACGCAGTATTTT. It encodes CASSSRMTSGATDTQYF.

This clone was found once. V gene TRBV5-4 combines with J gene TRBJ2-7; 11 bases fit TRBD2. The CDR3 loop spans 15 amino acids. Germline V CDR1 and CDR2: SGHNT, YYREEE (reference sequence). V dropped 5 bases and J dropped 4; count of bases not matched to a gene: 8. As DNA, the CDR3 is TGTGCCAGCAGATCCGGGACTAGCGGCACATACGAGCAGTACTTC. Translating it yields CASRSGTSGTYEQYF. Full variable domain (rest looked up from reference TRBV5-4 and TRBJ2-7): ETGVTQSPTHLIKTRGQQVTLRCSSQSGHNTVSWYQQALGQGPQFIFQYYREEENGRGNFPPRFSGLQFPNYSSELNVNALELDDSALYLCASRSGTSGTYEQYFGPGTRLTVT.

The chain uses TRBV29-1 and TRBJ1-1; the D gene is possibly TRBD1 (6 bases). This CDR3 spans 12 amino acids. Trimming left V 6 bases short and J 1 base short, with 9 bases between. Germline CDR1 SQVTM, CDR2 ANQGSEA. CDR3 DNA sequence: TGCAGCGTAATGACAGGGAACACTGAAGCTTTCTTT. Translation gives CSVMTGNTEAFF. The variable domain in full, completed from reference TRBV29-1 and TRBJ1-1, reads SAVISQKPSRDICQRGTSLTIQCQVDSQVTMMFWYRQQPGQSLTLIATANQGSEATYESGFVIDKFPISRPNLTFSTLTVSNMSPEDSSIYLCSVMTGNTEAFFGQGTRLTVV.

The V gene is TRBV30, the J gene TRBJ2-1; perhaps D is TRBD1 or TRBD2 (5 bases each). Trimming cost V 1 base and J 1 base, with 17 bases left between them. The CDR3 loop spans 17 amino acids. Germline CDR1 is GTSNPN and CDR2 is SVGIG (reference sequence). The CDR3 protein is CAWSGHRVGESYNEQFF. Here the CDR3 DNA reads TGTGCCTGGAGTGGCCACCGGGTGGGGGAATCCTACAATGAGCAGTTCTTC. Full variable domain (outside the CDR3, taken from reference TRBV30 and TRBJ2-1): SQTIHQWPATLVQPVGSPLSLECTVEGTSNPNLYWYRQAAGRGLQLLFYSVGIGQISSEVPQNLSASRPQDRQFILSSKKLLLSDSGFYLCAWSGHRVGESYNEQFFGPGTRLTVL.

The rearrangement uses TRBV18 and TRBJ1-5; no firm D call. CDR3 size: 13 residues. The V and J ends lost 6 bases and 6 bases respectively, with 12 bases between them. The V gene's germline CDR1 is KGHSH and CDR2 LQKENI. The CDR3 DNA sequence: TGTGCCAGCTCCTCGGGTAGGAGTCAGCCCCAGCATTTT. This codes for CASSSGRSQPQHF.

The gene calls are TRBV7-6 and TRBJ1-1; no clear D. CDR1 is SGHVS and CDR2 is FNYEAQ in the germline V gene. V was clipped by 3 bases and J by 3 bases, with 8 bases between them. The CDR3 is 13 amino acids. The CDR3 DNA reads as TGTGCCAGCAGCTTCGGGGAGGACACTGAAGCTTTCTTT. Protein: CASSFGEDTEAFF.

The V gene is TRBV29-1, the J gene TRBJ2-2; D unresolved. V was pared by 0 bases and J by 8 bases, with 7 bases between. The germline V gene has CDR1 SQVTM and CDR2 ANQGSEA. This CDR3 has 12 residues. CDR3 in DNA: TGCAGCGTTGAAGACAGTCCTGGGGAGCTGTTTTTT. It codes for CSVEDSPGELFF.

J is TRBJ2-7 and V is TRBV10-3; 13 bases align to TRBD2. The germline V gene encodes CDR1 ENHRY and CDR2 SYGVKD. This CDR3 is 17 amino acids long. The J segment lost 6 bases and the V segment lost 0 bases, leaving 8 bases of the junction unmatched. In DNA form, the CDR3 reads TGTGCCATCAGTGAGTCCCTAGGACTAGCGGGGGCTATCGAGCAGTACTTC. This encodes CAISESLGLAGAIEQYF.